One sample yielded the 25 T cell receptor beta chains listed below, sequenced in a study of T cells after posttransplantation cyclophosphamide. Measured with immunoSEQ multiplex PCR; TCRdb has only the in-frame clones, and not every one. The repertoire holds 18,000 or so clones, with approximately 87% as singletons. Sequencing was performed on memory CD4+ T cells sorted from blood. The receptors originated from a man aged 25-40 years in good health and a related stem cell transplant donor.

This clone occurred a few times. The rearrangement links TRBV11-2 to TRBJ2-5, with D possibly matching TRBD1 (7 bases). The CDR3 is made up of 18 amino acids. Germline values: CDR1 SGHAT, CDR2 FQNNGV. V was shortened by 5 bases and J by 2 bases, with 24 bases between the two germline ends. This chain's CDR3 is CASSLRGFSRGSQETQYF. The CDR3 DNA follows: TGTGCCAGCAGCCTCCGGGGGTTTAGCAGGGGGTCACAAGAGACCCAGTACTTC.

V and J are TRBV4-1 and TRBJ1-4, with 10 nucleotides matching TRBD1. Germline V gives CDR1 MGHRA, CDR2 YSYEKL. The CDR3 consists of 17 residues. V dropped 0 bases and J dropped 7; count of bases not matched to a gene: 8. The CDR3 DNA sequence: TGCGCCAGCAGCCAAGATGGACAGGGGGGTTTCAGTGAAAAACTGTTTTTT. This sequence encodes CASSQDGQGGFSEKLFF.

This rearrangement joins TRBV5-1 to TRBJ2-2, with D possibly matching TRBD1 (5 bases). V was cut by 4 bases and J by 1 base, with 11 bases left in between. The CDR3 sequence is 15 residues long. Germline loops: CDR1 SGHRS, CDR2 YFSETQ. The CDR3 DNA reads TGCGCCAGCAGCATGACAGTCCAGAACACCGGGGAGCTGTTTTTT. It is translated as CASSMTVQNTGELFF.

The chain links TRBV14 to TRBJ1-2, with 8 bases lining up with TRBD1. The CDR3 spans 13 residues. The J segment lost 10 bases and the V segment lost 1 base, leaving 5 bases of the junction unmatched. The germline gives CDR1 SGHDN, CDR2 FVKESK. The CDR3 reads CASSQVRQGAYTF. CDR3 DNA: TGTGCCAGCAGCCAAGTAAGGCAGGGGGCCTACACCTTC.

The rearrangement uses TRBV27 and TRBJ2-2; 10 bases agree with TRBD2. Trimming at V came to 2 bases and at J to 4 bases, leaving 1 base not matched to a gene. Germline V lookup: CDR1 MNHEY, CDR2 SMNVEV (reference sequence). The CDR3 extends over 15 amino acids. Here the CDR3 reads CASSLTSGATGELFF. The CDR3, as DNA: TGTGCCAGCAGTTTAACTAGCGGGGCCACCGGGGAGCTGTTTTTT.

The rearrangement uses TRBV11-2 and TRBJ2-3; 12 bases are a match to TRBD2. V gave up 2 bases and J gave up 2 bases; unmatched junction bases: 8. CDR1 and CDR2 (germline): SGHAT, FQNNGV. The CDR3 is 18 amino acids. In DNA form, the CDR3 reads TGTGCCAGCAGCTTAACTAGCGGGGGGTTCACTTCCACAGATACGCAGTATTTT. Translation gives CASSLTSGGFTSTDTQYF.

The rearrangement joins TRBV28 to TRBJ2-7; D may be TRBD2 (7 bases). The CDR3 consists of 16 residues. V lost 2 bases, J lost 3 bases, and 17 bases lay in between. Germline V gives CDR1 MDHEN, CDR2 SYDVKM. The CDR3 nucleotides read TGTGCCAGCAGTTTAGGGCGGGGGCCGATGAACTACGAGCAGTACTTC. Protein product: CASSLGRGPMNYEQYF.

The chain combines TRBV2 with TRBJ2-5, with 7 bases identical to TRBD2. Germline loops: CDR1 SNHLY, CDR2 FYNNEI. The CDR3 runs 13 residues. V was pared by 4 bases and J by 2 bases, with 1 base of the junction left unmatched. CDR3 residues: CASSAGGQETQYF. In nucleotides, the CDR3 is TGTGCCAGCAGTGCGGGGGGACAAGAGACCCAGTACTTC.

The chain joins TRBV6-5 to TRBJ1-2; 8 nucleotides align to TRBD1. The germline gives CDR1 MNHEY, CDR2 SVGAGI. This CDR3 is 15 amino acids long. J lost 0 bases, V lost 5 bases, and 5 bases had no gene match. The CDR3 spells CASSPGTGANYGYTF. The DNA of the CDR3 is TGTGCCAGCAGTCCCGGGACAGGAGCTAACTATGGCTACACCTTC.

The chain is built from TRBV7-3 and TRBJ2-1; TRBD1 matches at 7 bases. The germline V gene encodes CDR1 SGHTA and CDR2 FQGTGA. V shed 3 bases and J 4 bases; nucleotides not matched to a gene: 3. The CDR3 is 14 amino acids. CDR3 DNA sequence: TGTGCCAGCAGCTTTGGGACAGAGTACAATGAGCAGTTCTTC. This codes for CASSFGTEYNEQFF.

This chain links TRBV6-4 with TRBJ2-3; TRBD2 aligns across 14 bases. Looked up from germline, CDR1 is MRHNA and CDR2 is SNTAGT. Germline trimming cut 6 bases from V and 6 bases from J; bases unmatched to any gene: 5. CDR3 size: 15 residues. The CDR3, as DNA: TGTGCCAGCAGCCGACTAGCGGGGGGGGTTGATACGCAGTATTTT. Encoded protein: CASSRLAGGVDTQYF.

The chain joins TRBV9 to TRBJ1-2; 8 nucleotides align to TRBD1. The CDR3 extends over 13 amino acids. Losses at the gene ends were 2 bases for V and 8 bases for J; bases not matched to a gene: 5. Looked up from germline, CDR1 is SGDLS and CDR2 is YYNGEE. The CDR3 is CASSVFDRGGYTF. CDR3 nucleotide sequence: TGTGCCAGCAGCGTCTTCGACAGGGGAGGCTACACCTTC.

This chain links TRBV6-4 with TRBJ1-1; D perhaps matches TRBD1 (6 bases). In germline, CDR1 is MRHNA, CDR2 SNTAGT. V lost 0 bases and J 5 bases, leaving 16 bases between the germline ends. The CDR3 has 16 residues. CDR3 loop: CASSDSYGGRGTEAFF. CDR3 in DNA: TGTGCCAGCAGTGACTCCTATGGGGGAAGGGGGACTGAAGCTTTCTTT.

The chain links TRBV7-2 to TRBJ2-7, with 8 bases that match TRBD1. Trimming cost V 6 bases and J 5 bases; bases outside gene matches: 9. CDR1 and CDR2 (germline): SGHTA, FQGNSA. This CDR3 has 14 residues. The CDR3 nucleotides read TGTGCCAGCAGTTTGACCCCAGGGGGCAACGAGCAGTACTTC. This sequence encodes CASSLTPGGNEQYF.

The chain joins TRBV4-2 to TRBJ2-5, with 8 bases that match TRBD2. The J segment lost 2 bases and the V segment lost 4 bases, leaving 3 bases of the junction unmatched. This CDR3 has 14 residues. Per germline, CDR1 LGHNA and CDR2 YNFKEQ. In nucleotides, the CDR3 is TGTGCCAGCAGCCCTAGCGGGTTTCAAGAGACCCAGTACTTC. This translates into CASSPSGFQETQYF.

The rearrangement links TRBV4-1 to TRBJ1-1; 10 nucleotides agree with TRBD1. This CDR3 spans 18 amino acids. V dropped 3 bases and J dropped 4; count of bases not matched to a gene: 14. Germline-derived CDR1 and CDR2 are MGHRA and YSYEKL. The CDR3 region has the DNA TGCGCCAGCAGCCAGATATGGGACAGGGGCCCTGGTGGCACTGAAGCTTTCTTT. This gives the protein CASSQIWDRGPGGTEAFF.

This clone showed up just once. The V call is TRBV9, the J call TRBJ2-2; D is undetermined. This CDR3 spans 13 amino acids. The V gene's germline CDR1 is SGDLS and CDR2 YYNGEE. V lost 4 bases to trimming and J lost 7 bases, with 11 bases between them. CDR3 amino acids: CASSLRPGGELFF. The CDR3 nucleotides are TGTGCCAGCAGCCTGAGACCAGGCGGGGAGCTGTTTTTT.

The chain has TRBV5-5 and TRBJ2-5, with 9 nucleotides matching TRBD1. CDR3 size: 15 residues. The germline V gene encodes CDR1 SGHKS and CDR2 YYEKEE (reference sequence). Trimming took 4 bases from V and 5 from J; bases not matched to a gene: 9. CDR3 sequence reads: CASSPWDRETETQYF. Here the CDR3 DNA reads TGTGCCAGCAGCCCCTGGGACAGGGAGACGGAGACCCAGTACTTC.

The sample holds a few counts of this clone. The genes are TRBV6-6 and TRBJ1-4, with no clear D. V was shortened by 2 bases and J by 7 bases, with 11 bases between the two germline ends. This CDR3 spans 14 amino acids. Germline V gene data show CDR1 as MNHNY and CDR2 as SVGAGI (reference sequence). CDR3 nucleotide sequence: TGTGCCAGCAGTTACCAGAGACCGGGTGAAAAACTGTTTTTT. This translates into CASSYQRPGEKLFF.

The chain recombines TRBV9 with TRBJ1-1; 8 bases agree with TRBD1. Germline V gene lookup returns CDR1 SGDLS and CDR2 YYNGEE. This CDR3 spans 14 amino acids. V lost 4 bases to trimming and J lost 3 bases; unmatched junction nucleotides: 5. The CDR3 DNA reads TGTGCCAGCAGCACGGACAGGGCGGACACTGAAGCTTTCTTT. Translating it yields CASSTDRADTEAFF.

This clone was recorded once. The CDR3 loop reads CASSPPGQGSSYNEQFF. The CDR3 bases are TGTGCCAGCAGCCCCCCTGGACAGGGGAGCTCCTACAATGAGCAGTTCTTC. The chain links TRBV5-8 to TRBJ2-1, with 9 bases matching TRBD1. Germline V gene data show CDR1 as SGHTS and CDR2 as YDEGEE. The CDR3 is 17 amino acids. V lost 4 bases to trimming and J lost 0 bases; unmatched junction nucleotides: 8.

This sequence joins TRBV5-1 and TRBJ2-7; possibly TRBD1 for D (6 bases). V shed 2 bases and J shed 6 bases, with 9 bases lying between them. Germline CDR1 is SGHRS and CDR2 is YFSETQ. The CDR3 sequence is 12 residues long. For the CDR3, the DNA is TGCGCCAGCAGCTTATTGGGGGCCGAGCAGTACTTC. Its translation: CASSLLGAEQYF.

The chain joins TRBV6-5 to TRBJ1-6, with TRBD1 matching 7 bases. Germline CDR1 reads MNHEY; CDR2 reads SVGAGI. The V gene end was trimmed by 7 bases and the J gene end by 7 bases; junction bases not matched to a gene: 7. The CDR3 covers 14 residues. The CDR3, as DNA: TGTGCCAGCAAGGAAAGGGGGCGGAATTCACCCCTCCACTTT. Protein sequence: CASKERGRNSPLHF.

In this sample, this clone turned up once. The rearrangement joins TRBV14 to TRBJ1-6, with D unresolved. With 1 base removed from V and 7 bases from J, the gap between germline ends came to 11 bases. Germline lookup yields CDR1 SGHDN and CDR2 FVKESK. The CDR3 sequence is 15 residues long. The CDR3 region has the DNA TGTGCCAGCAGCCAAGTTCTTTCTTCGAATTCACCCCTCCACTTT. Protein product: CASSQVLSSNSPLHF.

This chain joins TRBV5-4 and TRBJ1-3; D not resolved. The germline CDR1 and CDR2 sequences are SGHNT and YYREEE (reference sequence). Trimming cost V 3 bases and J 4 bases, with 11 bases left between them. The CDR3 runs 14 residues. This CDR3 is CASSSPGSGNTIYF. Written as DNA, the CDR3 is TGTGCCAGCAGCTCTCCGGGATCCGGAAACACCATATATTTT. The full variable domain, rest sourced from reference TRBV5-4 and TRBJ1-3, is ETGVTQSPTHLIKTRGQQVTLRCSSQSGHNTVSWYQQALGQGPQFIFQYYREEENGRGNFPPRFSGLQFPNYSSELNVNALELDDSALYLCASSSPGSGNTIYFGEGSWLTVV.